A selection of T cell receptor beta chains follows, all from one sample in a study of blood T cell repertoires in COVID-19. Repertoires were generated with immunoSEQ multiplex PCR, while TCRdb's copy carries only in-frame clones and drops some. The sample lists 300,000 to 400,000 clones; around 88% were seen once. Sequencing was done on a sample of peripheral blood. These receptors were collected from a woman in her twenties or thirties with COVID-19, enrolled during active disease. Each CDR3 is given with its conserved first and last residue. The order of the fields is J gene, clone size, V gene, D gene, CDR3 protein, CDR3 DNA. D genes are given only for firm matches. A clone size is listed for some rows: how often the clone was seen (once, few, many), or a class if it is expanded.

>TRBJ1-1|NA|TRBV7-9|NA
CASSGLNTEAFF
TGTGCCAGCAGCGGCCTGAACACTGAAGCTTTCTTT
>TRBJ2-5|NA|TRBV7-2|TRBD1
CASRPDRGWETQYF
TGTGCCAGCAGACCCGACAGGGGATGGGAGACCCAGTACTTC
>TRBJ2-5|NA|TRBV10-3|TRBD2
CAISEPSGGAREETQYF
TGTGCCATCAGTGAACCTAGCGGGGGGGCCCGGGAGGAGACCCAGTACTTC
>TRBJ2-5|NA|TRBV9|TRBD2
CASSVGDGGAFRETQYF
TGTGCCAGCAGCGTAGGTGACGGGGGGGCCTTTCGGGAGACCCAGTACTTC
>TRBJ2-2|NA|TRBV11-1|NA
CASSPRASVTGELFF
TGTGCCAGCAGCCCTCGAGCTTCTGTGACCGGGGAGCTGTTTTTT
>TRBJ1-5|NA|TRBV5-1|NA
CASSLDGLSGQPQHF
TGCGCCAGCAGCTTGGACGGCTTATCCGGGCAGCCCCAGCATTTT
>TRBJ2-1|NA|TRBV18|NA
CASSPRGGHNEQFF
TGTGCCAGCTCACCACGGGGGGGGCACAATGAGCAGTTCTTC
>TRBJ1-1|NA|TRBV30|NA
CAWRVGGTEAFF
TGTGCCTGGAGGGTAGGGGGCACTGAAGCTTTCTTT
>TRBJ1-5|NA|TRBV28|TRBD1
CASSESPGTGGFNQPQHF
TGTGCCAGCAGTGAGAGTCCCGGGACAGGGGGGTTCAATCAGCCCCAGCATTTT
>TRBJ1-1|NA|TRBV4-3|NA
CASSQDVAGRGWYTEAFF
TGCGCCAGCAGCCAAGATGTCGCGGGTCGGGGTTGGTACACTGAAGCTTTCTTT
>TRBJ2-5|NA|TRBV10-1|TRBD2
CASSFGGTGQETQYF
TGCGCCAGCAGTTTCGGGGGGACTGGTCAAGAGACCCAGTACTTC
>TRBJ2-1|NA|TRBV3-1/TRBV3-2|TRBD1
CASSPGTGGVGEQFF
TGTGCCAGCAGCCCCGGGACAGGGGGCGTTGGGGAGCAGTTCTTC
>TRBJ1-2|NA|TRBV3-1/TRBV3-2|NA
CASSQAEGGYTF
TGTGCCAGCAGCCAAGCGGAGGGTGGCTACACCTTC
>TRBJ2-3|NA|TRBV10-1|NA
CASSESEQGRTDTQYF
TGCGCCAGCAGTGAGTCCGAGCAGGGCCGCACAGATACGCAGTATTTT
>TRBJ2-5|NA|TRBV5-1|TRBD1
CASSSGTGETQYF
TGCGCCAGCAGCTCCGGGACAGGGGAGACCCAGTACTTC
>TRBJ1-3|NA|TRBV9|NA
CAHQARAISSGNTIYF
TGTGCCCACCAGGCCAGGGCCATCTCCTCTGGAAACACCATATATTTT
>TRBJ1-2|NA|TRBV19|NA
CASTSATPNYGYTF
TGTGCCAGTACCTCTGCGACACCTAACTATGGCTACACCTTC
>TRBJ1-1|NA|TRBV6-5|TRBD1
CASTPTGAHTEAFF
TGTGCCAGCACCCCGACAGGGGCGCACACTGAAGCTTTCTTT
>TRBJ1-2|NA|TRBV30|TRBD1
CAWRGEGTGRRDYGYTF
TGTGCCTGGAGAGGGGAAGGGACAGGGCGACGGGACTATGGCTACACCTTC
>TRBJ2-2|NA|TRBV7-6|TRBD2
CASSSSGLNTGELFF
TGTGCCAGCAGCTCTAGCGGACTGAACACCGGGGAGCTGTTTTTT
>TRBJ1-1|NA|TRBV30|NA
CAWRARLSFNTEAFF
TGTGCCTGGAGGGCGCGACTCAGCTTTAACACTGAAGCTTTCTTT
>TRBJ2-2|NA|TRBV27|NA
CASSLGVGVGELFF
TGTGCCAGCAGCCTAGGGGTAGGGGTCGGGGAGCTGTTTTTT
>TRBJ1-2|many|TRBV10-3|TRBD1
CAIRSLETGEVDGYTF
TGTGCCATCCGCAGCCTAGAGACAGGGGAAGTAGATGGCTACACCTTC
>TRBJ1-1|NA|TRBV7-8|TRBD1
CASSRDRAAEAFF
TGTGCCAGCAGCCGAGACAGGGCCGCTGAAGCTTTCTTT
>TRBJ2-3|NA|TRBV5-1|TRBD2
CASSRLPTSGGASTDTQYF
TGCGCCAGCAGCCGATTACCGACTAGCGGGGGGGCCTCGACAGATACGCAGTATTTT
>TRBJ2-5|NA|TRBV6-6|NA
CASSYEVRGGETQYF
TGTGCCAGCAGTTACGAAGTCCGGGGTGGTGAGACCCAGTACTTC
>TRBJ2-3|NA|TRBV27|NA
CASSLWKWGGWDLDTQYF
TGTGCCAGCAGTTTATGGAAGTGGGGAGGCTGGGATTTGGATACGCAGTATTTT
>TRBJ2-3|NA|TRBV4-1|TRBD1
CASSQHGTGGTDTQYF
TGCGCCAGCAGCCAACACGGGACAGGGGGTACAGATACGCAGTATTTT
>TRBJ2-3|NA|TRBV5-6|TRBD1
CASSPTGGDTQYF
TGTGCCAGCAGCCCCACAGGGGGGGATACGCAGTATTTT
>TRBJ1-2|NA|TRBV15|NA
CATSRGNRNRPYGYTF
TGTGCCACCAGCAGAGGTAATCGGAACAGACCTTATGGCTACACCTTC